The 22 T cell receptor beta chains given below trace back to one sample, sequenced in a study of PD-1 blockade in classical Hodgkin lymphoma. All patients relapsed after autologous stem cell transplantation, and brentuximab vedotin exposure varied. Clones were read by immunoSEQ multiplex PCR, and TCRdb kept only the in-frame ones, dropping some. This table has about 150,000 clones, about four fifths appearing once. Sequenced material: peripheral blood mononuclear cells (PBMCs), taken before the second cycle of nivolumab. These receptor sequences come from a human donor with classical Hodgkin lymphoma.

J is TRBJ2-1 and V is TRBV28; 11 positions agree with TRBD1. CDR1 and CDR2 from the germline V gene are MDHEN and SYDVKM. The CDR3 has 16 residues. Trimming took 4 bases from V and 3 from J; bases not matched to a gene: 5. The CDR3 reads CASSSPGTGGYNEQFF. In nucleotides, the CDR3 is TGTGCCAGCAGTTCACCCGGGACAGGGGGCTACAATGAGCAGTTCTTC. Full variable domain (remainder filled in from reference TRBV28 and TRBJ2-1): DVKVTQSSRYLVKRTGEKVFLECVQDMDHENMFWYRQDPGLGLRLIYFSYDVKMKEKGDIPEGYSVSREKKERFSLILESASTNQTSMYLCASSSPGTGGYNEQFFGPGTRLTVL.

The rearrangement links TRBV29-1 to TRBJ1-4; maybe TRBD1 (6 bases). CDR3 length equals 13 residues. Germline V gene lookup returns CDR1 SQVTM and CDR2 ANQGSEA. V lost 6 bases to trimming and J lost 8 bases, with 16 bases between them. The CDR3 loop reads CSVRQPGVEKLFF. CDR3 DNA: TGCAGCGTCCGACAGCCAGGGGTGGAAAAACTGTTTTTT. The whole variable domain, remainder taken from reference TRBV29-1 and TRBJ1-4, is SAVISQKPSRDICQRGTSLTIQCQVDSQVTMMFWYRQQPGQSLTLIATANQGSEATYESGFVIDKFPISRPNLTFSTLTVSNMSPEDSSIYLCSVRQPGVEKLFFGSGTQLSVL.

The gene calls are TRBV19 and TRBJ1-4; D not certain. The V end was cut by 5 bases, the J end by 0 bases, with 16 bases between. The V gene's germline CDR1 is LNHDA and CDR2 SQIVND (reference sequence). There are 17 residues in the CDR3. CDR3 residues: CASSRKGTVATNEKLFF. The DNA for the CDR3 is TGTGCCAGTAGTCGAAAAGGAACAGTTGCAACTAATGAAAAACTGTTTTTT. The full variable domain, completed using reference TRBV19 and TRBJ1-4, is DGGITQSPKYLFRKEGQNVTLSCEQNLNHDAMYWYRQDPGQGLRLIYYSQIVNDFQKGDIAEGYSVSREKKESFPLTVTSAQKNPTAFYLCASSRKGTVATNEKLFFGSGTQLSVL.

CDR3 coding DNA: TGTGCCAGCAGCTCCCTCCGACTAGATCGCACAGATACGCAGTATTTT. This gives the protein CASSSLRLDRTDTQYF. This chain connects TRBV7-9 to TRBJ2-3; D may be TRBD2 (6 bases). With 4 bases removed from V and 1 base from J, the gap between germline ends came to 15 bases. CDR3 length equals 16 residues. From germline, CDR1 is SEHNR and CDR2 FQNEAQ (reference sequence).

This clone was detected a few times. V is TRBV7-2 and J is TRBJ1-4; D remains unclear. Deletions cut 6 bases from V and 8 bases from J, with 22 bases between. Germline CDR1 SGHTA, CDR2 FQGNSA. The CDR3 loop spans 16 amino acids. The CDR3: CASSPDGPRVGEKLFF. In nucleotides, the CDR3 is TGTGCCAGCAGTCCTGACGGGCCTAGAGTGGGCGAAAAACTGTTTTTT. Combining the CDR3 with reference TRBV7-2 and TRBJ1-4 gives the whole variable domain GAGVSQSPSNKVTEKGKDVELRCDPISGHTALYWYRQSLGQGLEFLIYFQGNSAPDKSGLPSDRFSAERTGGSVSTLTIQRTQQEDSAVYLCASSPDGPRVGEKLFFGSGTQLSVL.

The chain combines TRBV7-2 with TRBJ1-6; no definite D call. This CDR3 has 13 residues. Germline CDR1 and CDR2: SGHTA and FQGNSA. V was clipped by 3 bases and J by 7 bases, with 7 bases between them. This chain's CDR3 is CASSLAGNSPLHF. Here the CDR3 DNA reads TGTGCCAGCAGCTTGGCAGGCAATTCACCCCTCCACTTT.

This chain connects TRBV9 to TRBJ1-3, with a tentative D call TRBD1 (5 bases). V shed 4 bases and J shed 4 bases, with 15 bases lying between them. Germline V lookup: CDR1 SGDLS, CDR2 YYNGEE. CDR3 size: 15 residues. As DNA, the CDR3 is TGTGCCAGCAGCACCCGGGGGGGTGCAGGAAACACCATATATTTT. It encodes CASSTRGGAGNTIYF.

This sequence joins TRBV19 and TRBJ2-2; unclear D gene. The germline CDR1 and CDR2 sequences are LNHDA and SQIVND (reference sequence). V shed 11 bases and J shed 3 bases, with 13 bases lying between them. The CDR3 spans 13 residues. The CDR3 bases are TGTGCCTCAATTCGGGTAGACACCGGGGAGCTGTTTTTT. This translates into CASIRVDTGELFF. The full variable domain, completed using reference TRBV19 and TRBJ2-2, is DGGITQSPKYLFRKEGQNVTLSCEQNLNHDAMYWYRQDPGQGLRLIYYSQIVNDFQKGDIAEGYSVSREKKESFPLTVTSAQKNPTAFYLCASIRVDTGELFFGEGSRLTVL.

The chain is built from TRBV7-9 and TRBJ1-4; TRBD1 matches 7 bases. The length of the CDR3 is 15 residues. CDR1 is SEHNR and CDR2 is FQNEAQ in the germline V gene (reference sequence). The J segment lost 7 bases and the V segment lost 0 bases, leaving 5 bases of the junction unmatched. For the CDR3, the DNA is TGTGCCAGCAGCTTAGCGGAGGGGGCGGGTGAAAAACTGTTTTTT. It translates to CASSLAEGAGEKLFF.

This sequence joins TRBV15 and TRBJ2-3; no firm D call. The length of the CDR3 is 16 residues. Trimming pared 1 base from V and 4 bases from J, leaving 15 bases between. Per germline, CDR1 LNHNV and CDR2 YYDKDF (reference sequence). The DNA of the CDR3 is TGTGCCACCAGCAGAGTACTGCTTAGGTCTGCAGATACGCAGTATTTT. Its protein product is CATSRVLLRSADTQYF.

The chain links TRBV2 to TRBJ1-1; D might be TRBD1 (5 bases). The germline V and J ends were trimmed by 7 bases and 1 base, with 16 bases remaining between them. Germline assignment: CDR1 SNHLY and CDR2 FYNNEI. The CDR3 runs to 15 residues. As DNA, the CDR3 is TGTGCCAGCACCACGAAGAGACAGCGGAACACTGAAGCTTTCTTT. Amino acid sequence: CASTTKRQRNTEAFF.

The chain combines TRBV5-5 with TRBJ1-3; the D is unclear. The CDR3 runs to 14 residues. V shed 4 bases and J shed 0 bases, with 8 bases lying between them. CDR1 is SGHKS, CDR2 YYEKEE, per germline (reference sequence). In DNA form, the CDR3 reads TGTGCCAGCAGCCCGAGGGTCTCTGGAAACACCATATATTTT. Its protein is CASSPRVSGNTIYF.

The chain is built from TRBV7-9 and TRBJ2-5; tentatively, D is TRBD2 (5 bases). Trimming removed 8 bases from V and 1 base from J, with 11 bases in between. The germline gives CDR1 SEHNR, CDR2 FQNEAQ (reference sequence). CDR3 length equals 13 residues. CDR3 amino acids: CASQRAGQETQYF. CDR3 sequence (DNA): TGTGCCAGCCAGAGGGCGGGCCAAGAGACCCAGTACTTC.

This clone was counted ten times or more. This chain joins TRBV27 and TRBJ2-7, with D uncertain. The V and J ends lost 1 base and 4 bases respectively, with 8 bases between them. This CDR3 has 13 residues. CDR1 is MNHEY and CDR2 is SMNVEV in the germline V gene (reference sequence). This chain's CDR3 is CASSLYRQYEQYF. CDR3 bases: TGTGCCAGCAGTTTATATAGGCAGTACGAGCAGTACTTC.

The chain recombines TRBV19 with TRBJ1-2, with D perhaps matching TRBD1 (5 bases). With 0 bases removed from V and 4 bases from J, the gap between germline ends came to 12 bases. CDR1 is LNHDA and CDR2 is SQIVND in the germline V gene (reference sequence). CDR3 size: 15 residues. The CDR3 loop reads CASSIDGQGVYGYTF. The CDR3, as DNA: TGTGCCAGTAGTATAGATGGCCAGGGAGTCTATGGCTACACCTTC.

In its sample, this clone was seen a few times. The chain couples TRBV10-3 to TRBJ1-1, with D unresolved. Germline CDR1 reads ENHRY; CDR2 reads SYGVKD. Trimming stripped 6 bases from V and 1 base from J, with 3 bases between. The length of the CDR3 is 11 residues. CDR3 loop: CAIRTNTEAFF. CDR3 nucleotides: TGTGCCATCAGAACGAACACTGAAGCTTTCTTT.

The chain couples TRBV4-1 to TRBJ2-5; 9 nucleotides line up with TRBD2. V lost 3 bases, J lost 4 bases, and 9 bases stayed unmatched. This CDR3 spans 16 amino acids. Germline CDR1 MGHRA, CDR2 YSYEKL. CDR3 protein: CASSHGTSFYSETQYF. The CDR3, as DNA: TGCGCCAGCAGCCACGGGACTAGCTTCTATTCAGAGACCCAGTACTTC.

This chain links TRBV5-3 with TRBJ2-6, with no clear D. TRBV5-3 is treated as an ORF (open reading frame) with a function not yet certain. The CDR3 totals 19 residues. Trimming shortened V by 4 bases and J by 1 base, and 21 bases separated the two germline ends. The CDR3 is CARSPQKGDDRSGANVLTF. The CDR3 DNA sequence: TGTGCCAGAAGCCCCCAGAAGGGCGATGATAGATCTGGGGCCAACGTCCTGACTTTC.

The V and J genes are TRBV4-2 and TRBJ1-1; D is possibly TRBD1 (5 bases). Germline loops: CDR1 LGHNA, CDR2 YNFKEQ. The CDR3 is 16 residues long. V lost 1 base and J lost 3, with 15 bases in between. The CDR3 nucleotides are TGTGCCAGCAGCCAAGTAGGAGGGCAGGGATACACTGAAGCTTTCTTT. The encoded protein is CASSQVGGQGYTEAFF.

The gene calls are TRBV7-8 and TRBJ1-5; D gene uncertain. CDR1 and CDR2 (germline): SGHVS, FQNEAQ. The V and J ends lost 3 bases and 0 bases respectively, with 6 bases between them. The CDR3 has 14 residues. The DNA for the CDR3 is TGTGCCAGCAGCTTTTTTAGTAGCAATCAGCCCCAGCATTTT. Translating it yields CASSFFSSNQPQHF. The full variable domain, its missing parts supplied by reference TRBV7-8 and TRBJ1-5, is GAGVSQSPRYKVAKRGQDVALRCDPISGHVSLFWYQQALGQGPEFLTYFQNEAQLDKSGLPSDRFFAERPEGSVSTLKIQRTQQEDSAVYLCASSFFSSNQPQHFGDGTRLSIL.

V and J are TRBV6-1 and TRBJ2-7, with TRBD2 identical over 7 bases. This CDR3 is 16 amino acids long. After removal of 0 bases from V and 6 bases from J, the junction contained 11 bases not matched to a gene. From germline, CDR1 is MNHNS and CDR2 SASEGT. Written as DNA, the CDR3 is TGTGCCAGCAGTGAAGCGCAAAGCCTACTAGCGCCCGAGCAGTACTTC. Translating it yields CASSEAQSLLAPEQYF.

The chain combines TRBV6-6 with TRBJ2-3; the D is unclear. Per the germline V gene, CDR1 is MNHNY and CDR2 is SVGAGI (reference sequence). The V end lost 0 bases, the J end lost 0 bases, and 7 bases lay between the germline ends. This CDR3 region has 15 residues. The CDR3 here is CASSYSAESTDTQYF. The CDR3 bases are TGTGCCAGCAGTTACTCAGCAGAAAGCACAGATACGCAGTATTTT.